What follows is one TCR beta chain and its context. Its antigen is still unknown. Base quality data are lacking; no much larger clone is found one base away. This entry is derived from a study of OX40 agonist ivuxolimab in advanced cancers. About the full investigation: Ivuxolimab, which targeted the costimulatory receptor OX40 (CD134), was an agonistic, fully human IgG2 monoclonal antibody. Intravenous ivuxolimab was administered to patients every 2 weeks at six dose levels: 0.01, 0.1, 0.3, 1.5, 3 and 10 mg/kg. Among the approximately 50 dose-escalation patients, about 20 had hepatocellular carcinoma, roughly 15 melanoma, 9 renal cell carcinoma and 9 head and neck cancer. In the dose-escalation cohort, 70% to 90% of patients were male, and the mean age was approximately 60 years with a range of roughly 23 to 90. Patients were allowed to have had prior anti-PD-1, anti-PD-L1 or anti-CTLA-4 therapy, and approximately 40% of the dose-escalation patients had been treated with checkpoint inhibitors. Partial responses occurred in three dose-escalation patients, of whom one had hepatocellular carcinoma and two had cutaneous melanoma. The purpose of peripheral TCRbeta sequencing was to test whether ivuxolimab changed TCR sequence diversity and led to clonal T-cell expansion. The monotherapy dose-escalation portion (N of about 49 patients) of the phase I ivuxolimab trial is reported in the paper. Study-wide conclusions, independent of this receptor: On average, CD8+ T cells showed more expanded clones than CD4+ T cells after ivuxolimab. Partial responders in the 0.1-3.0 mg/kg groups had among the lowest normalized peripheral clonal expansion, especially among CD8+ T cells. Low levels of normalized T-cell clonal expansion were also seen in some nonresponding patients. Clonal expansion of both CD4+ and CD8+ blood T cells was observed from baseline to week 6 at doses 0.1 to 3.0 mg/kg. The antigen specificity of the clonally expanded peripheral T cells was not determined.

The trial excluded patients who had a history of autoimmune disease or were on systemic immunosuppression. Peripheral blood for TCR sequencing was collected from all dose cohorts at baseline, on cycle 4 day 1, and on cycle 7 day 1. The samples were drawn from a first-in-human, open-label, multicenter phase I dose-escalation trial of ivuxolimab. The trial enrolled adults with locally advanced or metastatic head and neck squamous cell, hepatocellular, melanoma or renal cell carcinoma. CD4+ and CD8+ T cells were sorted separately from peripheral blood before TCR sequencing. For sequencing of the TCRbeta CDR3 region, genomic DNA was extracted from the sorted cells. TCRbeta CDR3 regions were sequenced using the immunoSEQ Assay. Sourced from immuneACCESS, this table was stored by TCRdb with only in-frame sequences that have V and J called. A share of the clones is absent; for the studies checked, an unresolved V gene accounts for under half, and the remainder has no known explanation. The sample table contains about 81,000 clones; only one count was recorded for about 86% of them. Approximately 6.3% of the sample belongs to the ten largest clones.

The sample was CD4+ or CD8+ T cells sorted from blood, taken in a trial of the OX40 agonist ivuxolimab. The TCR originated in an adult with an advanced solid tumor such as melanoma, head and neck, liver or kidney cancer.

The bases read TGTGCCAGCAGTGAGTCAGATGGGATTTACTACGAGCAGTACTTC. This encodes CASSESDGIYYEQYF. This chain is built from TRBV6-1 and TRBJ2-7, with no confidently assigned D gene. CDR1 is given as MNHNS and CDR2 as SASEGT, both from the germline V gene. The junction shows trimming of 3 bases on V and 3 bases on J, plus 15 bases between the germline ends. Reading from cysteine to phenylalanine, the CDR3 counts 15 amino acids. Of all the DNA, just the CDR3 is kept, 45 bases in frame from base 1.